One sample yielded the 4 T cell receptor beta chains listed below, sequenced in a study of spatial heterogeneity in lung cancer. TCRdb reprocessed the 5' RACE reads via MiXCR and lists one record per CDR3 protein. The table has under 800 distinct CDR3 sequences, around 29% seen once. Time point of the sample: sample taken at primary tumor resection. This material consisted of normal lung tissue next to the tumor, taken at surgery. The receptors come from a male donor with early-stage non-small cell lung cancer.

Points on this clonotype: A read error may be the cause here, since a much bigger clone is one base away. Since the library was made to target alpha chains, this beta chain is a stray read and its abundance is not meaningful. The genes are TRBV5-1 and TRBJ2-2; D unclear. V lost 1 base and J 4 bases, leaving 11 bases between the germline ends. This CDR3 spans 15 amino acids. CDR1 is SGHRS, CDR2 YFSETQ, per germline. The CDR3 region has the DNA TGCGCCAGCAGCTTGACGGGTCCGGCCACCGGGGAGCTGTTTTTT. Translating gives CASSLTGPATGELFF.

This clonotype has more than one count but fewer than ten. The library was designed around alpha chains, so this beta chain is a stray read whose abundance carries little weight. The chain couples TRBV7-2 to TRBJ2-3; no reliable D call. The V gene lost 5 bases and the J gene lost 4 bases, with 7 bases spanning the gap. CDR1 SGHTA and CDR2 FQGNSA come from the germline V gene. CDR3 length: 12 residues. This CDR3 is CASSAPPDTQYF. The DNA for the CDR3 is TGTGCCAGCAGCGCCCCGCCAGATACGCAGTATTTT. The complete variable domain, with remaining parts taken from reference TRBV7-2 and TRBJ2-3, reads GAGVSQSPSNKVTEKGKDVELRCDPISGHTALYWYRQSLGQGLEFLIYFQGNSAPDKSGLPSDRFSAERTGGSVSTLTIQRTQQEDSAVYLCASSAPPDTQYFGPGTRLTVL.

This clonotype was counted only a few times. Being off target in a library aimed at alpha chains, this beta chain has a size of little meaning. CDR3 nucleotides: TGTGCCAGCAGCCCGGAGGGGGGCCGCTACAATGAGCAGTTCTTC. Translated, it gives CASSPEGGRYNEQFF. This chain joins TRBV9 and TRBJ2-1, with D perhaps being TRBD1 or TRBD2 (6 bases each). The CDR3 length is 15 residues. V dropped 4 bases and J dropped 3 bases, with 14 bases sitting between them. Germline V gives CDR1 SGDLS, CDR2 YYNGEE.

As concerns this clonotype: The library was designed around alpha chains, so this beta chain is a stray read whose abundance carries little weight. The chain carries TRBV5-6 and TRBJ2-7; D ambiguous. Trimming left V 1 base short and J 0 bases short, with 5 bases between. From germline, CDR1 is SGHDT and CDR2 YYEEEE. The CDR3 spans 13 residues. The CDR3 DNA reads TGTGCCAGCAGCTTGTTCTCCTCCTACGAGCAGTACTTC. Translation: CASSLFSSYEQYF.